The 4 T cell receptor beta chains presented below share a single source sample, sequenced in a study of blood T cells in healthy people across ages. Next came a second PCR, run for about 7 to 11 cycles, which used a sample-barcoded 5' primer along with a J-beta primer mix. A single record per CDR3 protein comes from TCRdb applying MiXCR to the 5' RACE reads. Counted here are around 800,000 distinct CDR3 sequences, about 45% occurring once; the ten biggest clones make up around 18%. The sequenced material came from blood. These receptor sequences come from a man older than 75 in good health.

There are many counts of this clonotype. The chain combines TRBV6-4 with TRBJ2-5; TRBD1 agrees at 8 bases. Germline CDR1 MRHNA, CDR2 SNTAGT. The trim removed 6 bases at V and 4 bases at J, leaving 4 bases unmatched. CDR3 length equals 13 residues. The CDR3 bases are TGTGCCAGCAGCTTAGACAGGGGAGAGACCCAGTACTTC. Translating it yields CASSLDRGETQYF.

This clonotype turned up a few times. The chain recombines TRBV12-3 or TRBV12-4 with TRBJ2-1; perhaps TRBD2 as D (6 bases). Trimming shortened V by 4 bases and J by 5 bases, and 12 bases separated the two germline ends. This CDR3 comprises 14 residues. The CDR3 coding sequence is TGTGCCAGCAGTTCCGGGAGTGAGGACAATGAGCAGTTCTTC. Protein product: CASSSGSEDNEQFF.

This clonotype was observed a few times. An end of the junction differs from the germline gene, which may be a read error. The chain links TRBV6-1 to TRBJ2-5; 10 bases match TRBD2. The CDR3 spans 18 residues. Germline CDR1 reads MNHNS; CDR2 reads SASEGT. The DNA for the CDR3 is TGTGCCAGCAGTGGGATGGGACTAGCGAGATCCCCACAAGAGACCCAGTACTTT. Amino acid sequence: CASSGMGLARSPQETQYF.

In DNA form, the CDR3 reads TGTGCCAGCAGCTTGTATCTGCCGAGACAGTCAATCACAGATACGCAGTATTTT. Residues: CASSLYLPRQSITDTQYF. The rearrangement links TRBV11-2 to TRBJ2-3, with a weak D call TRBD1 (5 bases). CDR3 size: 18 residues. Germline V gene data show CDR1 as SGHAT and CDR2 as FQNNGV. Between the trimmed V and J ends, which lost 3 bases and 2 bases, there was a span of 21 bases.